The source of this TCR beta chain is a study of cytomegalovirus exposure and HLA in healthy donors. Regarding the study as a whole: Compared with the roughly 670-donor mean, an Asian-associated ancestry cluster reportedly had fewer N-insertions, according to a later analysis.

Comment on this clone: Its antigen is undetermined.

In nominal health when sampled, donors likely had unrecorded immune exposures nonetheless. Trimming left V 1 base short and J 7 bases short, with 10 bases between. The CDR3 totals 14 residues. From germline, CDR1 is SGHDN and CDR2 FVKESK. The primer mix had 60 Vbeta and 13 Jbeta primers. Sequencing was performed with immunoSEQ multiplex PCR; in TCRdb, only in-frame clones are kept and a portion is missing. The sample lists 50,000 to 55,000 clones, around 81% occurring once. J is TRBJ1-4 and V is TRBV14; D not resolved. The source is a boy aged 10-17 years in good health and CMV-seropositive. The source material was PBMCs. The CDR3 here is CASSQGHVGEKLFF. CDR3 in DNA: TGTGCCAGCAGCCAAGGACACGTCGGTGAAAAACTGTTTTTT.